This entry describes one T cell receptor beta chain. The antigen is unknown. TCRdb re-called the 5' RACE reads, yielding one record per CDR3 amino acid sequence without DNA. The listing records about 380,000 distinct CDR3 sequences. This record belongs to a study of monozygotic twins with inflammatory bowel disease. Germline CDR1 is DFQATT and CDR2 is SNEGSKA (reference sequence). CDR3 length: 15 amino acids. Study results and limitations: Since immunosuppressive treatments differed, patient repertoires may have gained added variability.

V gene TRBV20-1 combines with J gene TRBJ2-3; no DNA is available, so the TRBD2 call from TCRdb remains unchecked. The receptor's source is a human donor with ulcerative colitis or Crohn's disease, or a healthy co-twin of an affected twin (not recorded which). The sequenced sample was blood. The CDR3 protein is CSAPNLAGVADTQYF.